This is a list of T cell receptor beta chains from one sample in a study of blood T cell repertoires in COVID-19. Profiling relied on immunoSEQ multiplex PCR, and the TCRdb table lists in-frame clones only, not all of them. Of about 70,000 clones listed, over 70% are singletons. Sequences were obtained from peripheral blood. These receptors all stem from a man between 65 and 80 years old with acute or convalescent COVID-19. CDR3s include the opening cysteine and the closing phenylalanine or tryptophan. A D gene is named only where the DNA matches it firmly. Clone size is not always given. Where it is, it says once, few, many or a class for expanded clones.

- | TRBJ2-5 | TRBV7-2 | - | CASSRNLGGETQYF | TGTGCCAGCAGCAGGAATTTGGGGGGAGAGACCCAGTACTTC
- | TRBJ2-6 | TRBV9 | - | CASSVNSLPANVLTF | TGTGCCAGCAGCGTAAACAGCCTTCCGGCCAACGTCCTGACTTTC
- | TRBJ2-2 | TRBV6-2/TRBV6-3 | TRBD1 | CASSYDILGDRGPGELFF | TGTGCCAGCAGTTACGACATACTTGGGGACAGGGGTCCCGGGGAGCTGTTTTTT
- | TRBJ1-1 | TRBV10-3 | - | CAISESSDGNMNTEAFF | TGTGCCATCAGTGAGTCCTCGGACGGGAACATGAACACTGAAGCTTTCTTT
- | TRBJ2-2 | TRBV9 | - | CASSVAVNTGELFF | TGTGCCAGCAGCGTAGCGGTTAACACCGGGGAGCTGTTTTTT
- | TRBJ2-2 | TRBV24-1 | - | CATSPANTGELFF | TGTGCCACCAGTCCCGCGAACACCGGGGAGCTGTTTTTT
- | TRBJ2-7 | TRBV5-6 | TRBD1 | CASSADRQGSYEQYF | TGTGCCAGCAGCGCAGACCGACAGGGCTCCTACGAGCAGTACTTC
- | TRBJ2-7 | TRBV5-1 | - | CASSSGGDEQYF | TGCGCCAGCAGCTCCGGCGGCGACGAGCAGTACTTC
- | TRBJ1-5 | TRBV5-1 | - | CASSYATDQPQHF | TGCGCCAGCAGTTATGCGACAGACCAGCCCCAGCATTTT
once | TRBJ2-1 | TRBV24-1 | TRBD1 | CATSDFGQGGMNEQFF | TGTGCCACCAGTGATTTCGGACAGGGGGGTATGAATGAGCAGTTCTTC
- | TRBJ1-2 | TRBV6-5 | - | CASSSPAQASRGYTF | TGTGCCAGCAGCTCCCCGGCACAGGCCTCCCGTGGCTACACCTTC
- | TRBJ1-2 | TRBV5-1 | - | CASSPGNFQGYGYTF | TGCGCCAGCAGCCCGGGGAATTTTCAAGGCTATGGCTACACCTTC
- | TRBJ2-5 | TRBV6-6 | - | CASRRAGETQYF | TGTGCCAGCAGGAGGGCCGGGGAGACCCAGTACTTC
- | TRBJ2-7 | TRBV6-5 | TRBD1 | CASSYSKAGGYEQYF | TGTGCCAGCAGTTACTCGAAGGCAGGGGGCTACGAGCAGTACTTC
- | TRBJ2-1 | TRBV5-1 | - | CASNLATDNEQFF | TGCGCCAGCAACTTGGCTACGGACAATGAGCAGTTCTTC
- | TRBJ1-2 | TRBV2 | TRBD1 | CASSASEDRIGYTF | TGTGCCAGCAGTGCCTCCGAGGACAGGATTGGCTACACCTTC
- | TRBJ1-6 | TRBV6-2/TRBV6-3 | TRBD1 | CASSPTGQNSPLHF | TGTGCCAGCAGTCCGACAGGGCAGAATTCACCCCTCCACTTT
- | TRBJ2-7 | TRBV29-1 | - | CSVEESSYEQYF | TGCAGCGTTGAAGAGAGCTCCTACGAGCAGTACTTC
- | TRBJ2-3 | TRBV7-8 | TRBD1 | CASSLAPARQGWGDTQYF | TGTGCCAGCAGCTTAGCGCCCGCCCGACAGGGGTGGGGAGATACGCAGTATTTT
- | TRBJ2-5 | TRBV7-3 | TRBD2 | CASRLHWETSGDETQYF | TGTGCCAGCAGACTACACTGGGAGACTAGCGGTGACGAGACCCAGTACTTC
- | TRBJ1-5 | TRBV28 | - | CASSFAGTPERGNQPQHF | TGTGCCAGCAGTTTCGCCGGGACACCCGAAAGGGGCAATCAGCCCCAGCATTTT
many | TRBJ2-7 | TRBV28 | TRBD2 | CASSTSTSGEQYF | TGTGCCAGCAGTACCTCTACTAGCGGGGAGCAGTACTTC
- | TRBJ2-3 | TRBV7-2 | TRBD2 | CASSKGLAGGADTQYF | TGTGCCAGCAGCAAGGGACTAGCGGGAGGCGCAGATACGCAGTATTTT
- | TRBJ1-1 | TRBV6-5 | - | CASRYLVMNTEAFF | TGTGCCAGCAGGTACCTAGTGATGAACACTGAAGCTTTCTTT
- | TRBJ2-1 | TRBV7-2 | TRBD2 | CASSPGGTTDYNEQFF | TGTGCCAGCAGCCCCGGGGGGACTACCGATTACAATGAGCAGTTCTTC
- | TRBJ1-1 | TRBV6-5 | - | CASRETVNTEAFF | TGTGCCAGCAGGGAGACAGTGAACACTGAAGCTTTCTTT